The present TCR beta chain was sequenced within a study of T cell responses to AZD1222 COVID-19 vaccine. Study information: Pooling covered second doses at about 4 or about 12 weeks.

Study-wide results and caveats: No day 14 peak samples; only post-peak repertoires were characterized. There were mostly white British donors and more females than males, and clonal diversity was possibly underestimated.

With regard to this clone: The antigen remains undetermined.

Assay used: immunoSEQ multiplex PCR; TCRdb lists only in-frame clones, some missing. The sample records around 95,000 clones, around nine tenths being singletons. This receptor was obtained from an adult in good health. Sequenced material: peripheral blood, taken on day 0 of AZD1222 vaccination.

The CDR3 region is CASSVGRGRNYGYTF. In DNA form, the CDR3 reads TGTGCCAGCAGTGTGGGCAGGGGGCGTAACTATGGCTACACCTTC. This sequence joins TRBV28 and TRBJ1-2, with 8 bases lining up with TRBD1. CDR3 size: 15 residues. CDR1 MDHEN and CDR2 SYDVKM come from the germline V gene. V lost 5 bases to trimming and J lost 1 base; unmatched junction nucleotides: 6.